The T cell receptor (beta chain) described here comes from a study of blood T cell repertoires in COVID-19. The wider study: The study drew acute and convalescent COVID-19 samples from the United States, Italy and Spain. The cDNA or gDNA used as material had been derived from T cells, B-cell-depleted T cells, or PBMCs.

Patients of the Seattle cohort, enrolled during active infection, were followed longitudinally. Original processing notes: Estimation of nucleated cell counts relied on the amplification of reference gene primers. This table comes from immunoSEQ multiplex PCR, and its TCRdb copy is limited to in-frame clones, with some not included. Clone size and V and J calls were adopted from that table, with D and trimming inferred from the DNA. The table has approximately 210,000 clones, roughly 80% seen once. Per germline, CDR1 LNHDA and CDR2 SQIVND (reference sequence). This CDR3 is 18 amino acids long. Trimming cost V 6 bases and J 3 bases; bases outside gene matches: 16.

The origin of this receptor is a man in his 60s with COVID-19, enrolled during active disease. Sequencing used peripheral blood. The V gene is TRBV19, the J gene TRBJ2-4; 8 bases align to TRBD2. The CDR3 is CASSHRWRGATGKNIQYF. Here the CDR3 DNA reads TGTGCCAGTAGCCATCGCTGGCGGGGGGCTACTGGCAAAAACATTCAGTACTTC.